Listed here is a single T cell receptor beta chain. Its antigen remains unidentified. These data come from a study of response to subunit inactivated influenza vaccine. Whole-study results and caveats: A suggestion made by the authors is that each seasonal influenza vaccination recruits few new T cells.

TCRdb re-analysed the RT-PCR reads in MiXCR, keeping a single row per CDR3 protein. The sample has about 800,000 distinct CDR3 sequences; 21% are singletons. Germline CDR1 and CDR2: SGHRS and YFSETQ. V was clipped by 4 bases and J by 8 bases; unmatched bases: 15. This CDR3 has 16 amino acids. The chain uses TRBV5-1 and TRBJ2-1; 7 bases fit TRBD2. The sample in question was PBMCs from blood, obtained roughly 5 days after vaccination. The sequence was collected from a man in his fifties or sixties who received an inactivated influenza vaccine. CDR3 in amino acids: CASSPSAGEYTDEQFF. The CDR3, as DNA: TGCGCCAGCAGCCCTTCGGCGGGGGAGTATACGGATGAGCAGTTCTTC.